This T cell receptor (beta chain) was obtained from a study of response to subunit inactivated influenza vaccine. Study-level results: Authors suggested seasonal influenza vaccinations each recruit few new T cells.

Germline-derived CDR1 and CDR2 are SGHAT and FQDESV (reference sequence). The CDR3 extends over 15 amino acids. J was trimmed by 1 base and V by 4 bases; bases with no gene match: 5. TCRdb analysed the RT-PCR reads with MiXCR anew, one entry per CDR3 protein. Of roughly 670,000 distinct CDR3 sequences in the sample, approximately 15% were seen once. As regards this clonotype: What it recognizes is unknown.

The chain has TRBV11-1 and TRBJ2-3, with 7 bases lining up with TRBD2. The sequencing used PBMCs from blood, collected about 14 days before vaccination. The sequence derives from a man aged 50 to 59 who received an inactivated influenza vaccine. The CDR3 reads CASSSWGRGTDTQYF. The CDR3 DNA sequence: TGTGCCAGCAGCTCCTGGGGGAGGGGCACAGATACGCAGTATTTT.